The clone carrying this T cell receptor beta chain was picked up many times. Its antigen remains unidentified. This sample was taken from a study of identical twins. General study results and limits: There were fewer insertions in abundant cord blood beta clonotypes, but memory repertoires showed no such pattern. Zero-insertion analyses could be partly confounded by invariant MAIT and iNKT cells. Compared with unrelated sharing, twin-shared out-of-frame alpha sequences had more low-probability sequences.

Unique molecular identifiers were present on the cDNA, which also gained a universal primer site by template switching. From the 5' RACE reads, TCRdb called clonotypes with MiXCR, one entry per CDR3 protein. The sample consists of about 240,000 distinct CDR3 sequences, about 11% of them appearing once. This CDR3 is 16 amino acids long. The germline V gene encodes CDR1 SGHRS and CDR2 YFSETQ. V lost 0 bases, J lost 4 bases, and 9 bases stayed unmatched. V usage is TRBV5-1 and J usage is TRBJ2-7; 8 nucleotides line up with TRBD1. Sequenced material: memory T cells sorted from blood. This TCR was sampled from a man in his fifties in good health. The CDR3 nucleotides are TGCGCCAGCAGCTTGGGCGCCGGGACAGGTGATTACGAGCAGTACTTC. Translated, it gives CASSLGAGTGDYEQYF.